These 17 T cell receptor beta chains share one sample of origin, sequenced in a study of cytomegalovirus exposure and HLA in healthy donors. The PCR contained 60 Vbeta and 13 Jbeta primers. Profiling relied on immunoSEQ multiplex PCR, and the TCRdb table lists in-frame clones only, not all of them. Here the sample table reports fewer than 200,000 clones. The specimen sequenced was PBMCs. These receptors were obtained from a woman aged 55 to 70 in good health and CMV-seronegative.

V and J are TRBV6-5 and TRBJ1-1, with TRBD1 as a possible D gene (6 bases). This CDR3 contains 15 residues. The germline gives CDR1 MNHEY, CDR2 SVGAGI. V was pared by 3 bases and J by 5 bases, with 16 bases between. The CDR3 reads CASSYRAGAGTEAFF. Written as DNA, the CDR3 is TGTGCCAGCAGTTATCGGGCAGGGGCGGGTACTGAAGCTTTCTTT.

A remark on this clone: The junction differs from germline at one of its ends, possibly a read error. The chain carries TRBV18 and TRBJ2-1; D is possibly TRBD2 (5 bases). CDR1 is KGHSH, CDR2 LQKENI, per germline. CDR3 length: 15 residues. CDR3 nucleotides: TGTGCCGGCTCACCAATGGTTGCCTCGACGGGGGAGCAGTTCTTC. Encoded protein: CAGSPMVASTGEQFF.

CDR3 sequence reads: CASSPPGVYQPQHF. The CDR3 region has the DNA TGTGCCAGCAGTCCCCCAGGGGTCTATCAGCCCCAGCATTTT. The chain links TRBV27 to TRBJ1-5, with D perhaps TRBD1 (6 bases). Trimming cost V 5 bases and J 5 bases, with 13 bases left between them. CDR1 and CDR2 from the germline V gene are MNHEY and SMNVEV (reference sequence). This CDR3 is built from 14 residues.

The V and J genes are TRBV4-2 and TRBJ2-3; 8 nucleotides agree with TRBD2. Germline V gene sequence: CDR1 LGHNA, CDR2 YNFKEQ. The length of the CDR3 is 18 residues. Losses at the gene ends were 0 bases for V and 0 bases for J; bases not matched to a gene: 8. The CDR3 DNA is TGTGCCAGCAGCCAAGAAACGGGGGGGCGGCTGAGCACAGATACGCAGTATTTT. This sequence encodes CASSQETGGRLSTDTQYF.

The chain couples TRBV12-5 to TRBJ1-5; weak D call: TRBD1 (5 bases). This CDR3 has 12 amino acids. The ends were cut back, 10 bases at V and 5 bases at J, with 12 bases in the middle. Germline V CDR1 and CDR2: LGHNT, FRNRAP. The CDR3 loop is CATGYSYQPQHF. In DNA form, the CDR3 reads TGTGCTACAGGGTACTCCTATCAGCCCCAGCATTTT.

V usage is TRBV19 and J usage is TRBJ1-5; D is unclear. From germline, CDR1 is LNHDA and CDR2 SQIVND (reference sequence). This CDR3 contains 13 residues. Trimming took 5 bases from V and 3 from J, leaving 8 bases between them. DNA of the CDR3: TGTGCCAGTAGTTCAGTCCACAATCAGCCCCAGCATTTT. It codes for CASSSVHNQPQHF.

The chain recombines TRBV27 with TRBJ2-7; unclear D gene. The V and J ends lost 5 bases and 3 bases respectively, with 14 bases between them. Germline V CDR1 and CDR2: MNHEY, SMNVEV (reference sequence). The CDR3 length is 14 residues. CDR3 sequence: CASSSISSGYEQYF. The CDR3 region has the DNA TGTGCCAGCAGTAGCATAAGTTCTGGCTACGAGCAGTACTTC.

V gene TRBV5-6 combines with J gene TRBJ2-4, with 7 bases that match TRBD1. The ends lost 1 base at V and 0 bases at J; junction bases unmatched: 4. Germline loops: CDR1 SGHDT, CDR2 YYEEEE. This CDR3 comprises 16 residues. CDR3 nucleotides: TGTGCCAGCAGCTTGTTGACAGGGCGAGCCAAAAACATTCAGTACTTC. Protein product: CASSLLTGRAKNIQYF. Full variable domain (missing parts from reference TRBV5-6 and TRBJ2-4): DAGVTQSPTHLIKTRGQQVTLRCSPKSGHDTVSWYQQALGQGPQFIFQYYEEEERQRGNFPDRFSGHQFPNYSSELNVNALLLGDSALYLCASSLLTGRAKNIQYFGAGTRLSVL.

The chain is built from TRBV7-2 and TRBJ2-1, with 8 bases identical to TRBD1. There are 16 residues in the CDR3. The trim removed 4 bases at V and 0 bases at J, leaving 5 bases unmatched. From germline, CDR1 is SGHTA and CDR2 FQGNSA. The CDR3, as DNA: TGTGCCAGCAGCTCGAGGACAGGGAGCTCCTACAATGAGCAGTTCTTC. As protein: CASSSRTGSSYNEQFF.

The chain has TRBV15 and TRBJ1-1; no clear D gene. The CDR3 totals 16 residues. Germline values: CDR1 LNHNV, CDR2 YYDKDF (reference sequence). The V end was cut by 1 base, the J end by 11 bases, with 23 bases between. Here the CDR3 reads CATSRGVGFGGTAAFF. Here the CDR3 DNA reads TGTGCCACCAGCAGAGGAGTCGGGTTTGGTGGCACGGCCGCTTTCTTT.

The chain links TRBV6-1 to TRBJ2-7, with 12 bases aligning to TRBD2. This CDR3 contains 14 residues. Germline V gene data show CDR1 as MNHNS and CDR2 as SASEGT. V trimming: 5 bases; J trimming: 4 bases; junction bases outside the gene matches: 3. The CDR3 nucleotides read TGTGCCAGCAGTTCTAGCGGGAGGGCTTACGAGCAGTACTTC. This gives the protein CASSSSGRAYEQYF.

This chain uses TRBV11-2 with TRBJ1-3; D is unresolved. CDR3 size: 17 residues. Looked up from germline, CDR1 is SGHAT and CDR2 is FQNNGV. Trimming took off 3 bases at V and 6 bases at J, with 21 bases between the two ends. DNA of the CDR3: TGTGCCAGCAGCTTGCGGGTTTCTTTAATATTGGAAAACACCATATATTTT. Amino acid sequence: CASSLRVSLILENTIYF.

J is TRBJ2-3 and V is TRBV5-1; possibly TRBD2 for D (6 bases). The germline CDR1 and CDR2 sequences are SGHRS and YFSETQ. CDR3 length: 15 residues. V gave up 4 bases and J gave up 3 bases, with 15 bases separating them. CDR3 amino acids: CASSGTFPGTDTQYF. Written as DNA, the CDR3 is TGCGCCAGCAGCGGGACTTTCCCAGGAACAGATACGCAGTATTTT.

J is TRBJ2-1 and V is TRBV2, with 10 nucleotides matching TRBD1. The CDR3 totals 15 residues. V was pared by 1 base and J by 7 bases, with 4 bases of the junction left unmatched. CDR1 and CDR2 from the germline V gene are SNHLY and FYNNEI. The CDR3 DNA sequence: TGTGCCAGCAGTGAAGAGGGACAGGGGAGGAATGAGCAGTTCTTC. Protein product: CASSEEGQGRNEQFF.

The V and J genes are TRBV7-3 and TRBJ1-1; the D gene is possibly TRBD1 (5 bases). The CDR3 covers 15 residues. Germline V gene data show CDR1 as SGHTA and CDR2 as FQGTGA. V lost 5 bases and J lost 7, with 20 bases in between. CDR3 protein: CASSPIGGERSEAFF. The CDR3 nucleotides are TGTGCCAGCAGCCCAATAGGAGGGGAGAGGAGTGAAGCTTTCTTT. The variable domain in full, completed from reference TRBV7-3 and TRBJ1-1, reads GAGVSQTPSNKVTEKGKYVELRCDPISGHTALYWYRQSLGQGPEFLIYFQGTGAADDSGLPNDRFFAVRPEGSVSTLKIQRTERGDSAVYLCASSPIGGERSEAFFGQGTRLTVV.

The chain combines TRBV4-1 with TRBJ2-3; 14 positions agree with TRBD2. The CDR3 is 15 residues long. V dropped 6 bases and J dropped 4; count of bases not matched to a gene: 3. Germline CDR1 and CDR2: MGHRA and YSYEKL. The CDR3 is CASSPGLAGADTQYF. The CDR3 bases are TGCGCCAGCAGTCCGGGACTAGCGGGAGCAGATACGCAGTATTTT.

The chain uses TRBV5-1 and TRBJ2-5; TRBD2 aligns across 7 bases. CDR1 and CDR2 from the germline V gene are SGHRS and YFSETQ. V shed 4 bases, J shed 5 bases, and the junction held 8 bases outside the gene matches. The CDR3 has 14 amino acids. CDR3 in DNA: TGCGCCAGCAGCCCGGGACTACAGAGGGAGACCCAGTACTTC. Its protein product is CASSPGLQRETQYF.